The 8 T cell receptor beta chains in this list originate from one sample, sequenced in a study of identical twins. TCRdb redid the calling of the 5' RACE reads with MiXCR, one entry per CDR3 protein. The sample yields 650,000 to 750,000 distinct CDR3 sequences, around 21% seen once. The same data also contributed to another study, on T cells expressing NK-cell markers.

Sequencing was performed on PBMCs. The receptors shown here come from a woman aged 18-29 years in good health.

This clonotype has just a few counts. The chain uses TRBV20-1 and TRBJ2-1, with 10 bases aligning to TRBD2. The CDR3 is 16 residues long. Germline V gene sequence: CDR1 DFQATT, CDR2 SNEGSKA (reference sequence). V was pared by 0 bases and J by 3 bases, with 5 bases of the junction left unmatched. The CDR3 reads CSARDLGLANYNEQFF. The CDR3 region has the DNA TGCAGTGCTAGAGATTTGGGACTAGCGAACTACAATGAGCAGTTCTTC.

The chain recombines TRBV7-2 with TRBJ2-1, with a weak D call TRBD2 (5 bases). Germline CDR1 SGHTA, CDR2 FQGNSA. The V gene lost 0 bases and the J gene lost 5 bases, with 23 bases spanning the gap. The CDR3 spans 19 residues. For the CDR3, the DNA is TGTGCCAGCAGCTTAGCGCGTGGCCTAGCAGAAGTAATAGACAATGAGCAGTTCTTC. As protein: CASSLARGLAEVIDNEQFF.

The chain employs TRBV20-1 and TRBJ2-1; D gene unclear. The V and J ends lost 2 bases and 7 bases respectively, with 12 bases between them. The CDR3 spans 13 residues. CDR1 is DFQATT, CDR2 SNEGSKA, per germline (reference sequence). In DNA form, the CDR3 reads TGCAGTGCTAGAAACCTTAACGTAAATGAGCAGTTCTTC. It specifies CSARNLNVNEQFF.

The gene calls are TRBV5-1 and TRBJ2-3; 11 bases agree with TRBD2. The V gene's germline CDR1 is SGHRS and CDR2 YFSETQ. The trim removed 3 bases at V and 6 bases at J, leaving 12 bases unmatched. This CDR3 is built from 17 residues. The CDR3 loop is CASSSQLAGAQRDTQYF. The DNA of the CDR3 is TGCGCCAGCAGCTCCCAACTAGCGGGGGCCCAAAGGGATACGCAGTATTTT.

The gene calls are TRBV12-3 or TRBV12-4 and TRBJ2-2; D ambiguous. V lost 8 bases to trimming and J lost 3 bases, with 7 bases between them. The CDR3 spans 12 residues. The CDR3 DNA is TGTGCCAGCGGTCCAGACACCGGGGAGCTGTTTTTT. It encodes CASGPDTGELFF.

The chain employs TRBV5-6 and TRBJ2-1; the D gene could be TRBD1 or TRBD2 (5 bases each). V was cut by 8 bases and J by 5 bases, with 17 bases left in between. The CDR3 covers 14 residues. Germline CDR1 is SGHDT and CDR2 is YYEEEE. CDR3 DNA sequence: TGTGCCAGTCAGTCTCGGGGCCGGGACAATGAGCAGTTCTTC. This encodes CASQSRGRDNEQFF.

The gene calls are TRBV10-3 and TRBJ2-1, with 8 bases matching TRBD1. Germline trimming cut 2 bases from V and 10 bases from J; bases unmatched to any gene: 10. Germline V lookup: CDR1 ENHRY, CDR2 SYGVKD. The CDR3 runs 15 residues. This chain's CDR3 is CAISEPGQGVAEQFF. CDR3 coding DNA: TGTGCCATCAGTGAGCCCGGACAGGGCGTAGCCGAGCAGTTCTTC.

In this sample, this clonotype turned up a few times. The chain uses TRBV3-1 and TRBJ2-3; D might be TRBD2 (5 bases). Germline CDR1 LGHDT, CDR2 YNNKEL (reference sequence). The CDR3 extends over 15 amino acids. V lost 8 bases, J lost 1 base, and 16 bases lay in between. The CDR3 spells CASGAGQMGTDTQYF. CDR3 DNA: TGTGCCAGCGGTGCGGGTCAAATGGGCACAGATACGCAGTATTTT.